The 25 T cell receptor beta chains below were found in one sample sequenced in a study of human T cells and chemical hapten exposure. TCRdb ran MiXCR on the RACE reads and lists one entry per CDR3 protein. This sample has approximately 100,000 distinct CDR3 sequences, with approximately 12% found just once. Stated time point: pre-sensitization, week 0. As to treatment: therapeutic diphenylcyclopropenone sensitization with weekly scalp DPC. Sequenced material: whole blood, taken in connection with sensitization to the hapten diphenylcyclopropenone (DPC). The receptors stem from a woman between 50 and 59 years old with alopecia areata. Some clones in this sample may be carry-over from other donors' samples.

This chain joins TRBV29-1 and TRBJ2-1; D is tentatively TRBD1 or TRBD2 (6 bases each). Trimming removed 2 bases at V and 3 bases at J, with 11 bases between. The CDR3 length is 14 residues. Germline-derived CDR1 and CDR2 are SQVTM and ANQGSEA. CDR3: CSVEQEGVYNEQFF. The CDR3 nucleotides read TGCAGCGTTGAACAGGAGGGGGTCTACAATGAGCAGTTCTTC.

Only a few counts were recorded for this clonotype. This rearrangement joins TRBV19 to TRBJ2-7; D might be TRBD2 (7 bases). This CDR3 spans 15 amino acids. Trimming removed 3 bases at V and 0 bases at J, with 12 bases between. Germline V gives CDR1 LNHDA, CDR2 SQIVND (reference sequence). The CDR3 reads CASSIGGAVSYEQYF. For the CDR3, the DNA is TGTGCCAGTAGTATTGGGGGGGCCGTCTCCTACGAGCAGTACTTC.

The chain couples TRBV4-2 to TRBJ2-5; maybe TRBD2 (5 bases). V lost 0 bases and J lost 10, with 12 bases in between. The CDR3 spans 13 residues. The germline gives CDR1 LGHNA, CDR2 YNFKEQ. CDR3 bases: TGTGCCAGCAGCCAAGACGGAATCCGGGACCAGTACTTC. It encodes CASSQDGIRDQYF.

The count of this clonotype is one. This chain connects TRBV28 to TRBJ2-7; D uncertain. The germline V gene has CDR1 MDHEN and CDR2 SYDVKM. The V end lost 8 bases, the J end lost 2 bases, and 13 bases lay between the germline ends. The CDR3 has 13 residues. The CDR3 region is CASYLAPTYEQYF. The CDR3 region has the DNA TGTGCCAGCTACTTGGCACCTACCTACGAGCAGTACTTC.

This clonotype was found many times. For the CDR3, the DNA is TGTGCCAGCTCACTCGCCGGGACTAGAGGGAATGAGCAGTTCTTC. It translates to CASSLAGTRGNEQFF. The V gene is TRBV18, the J gene TRBJ2-1; 8 bases are a match to TRBD2. J lost 7 bases, V lost 4 bases, and 9 bases had no gene match. The germline CDR1 and CDR2 sequences are KGHSH and LQKENI. This CDR3 comprises 15 residues.

This clonotype occurred many times. This chain uses TRBV27 with TRBJ1-5; D ambiguous. Trimming took 1 base from V and 3 from J, leaving 16 bases between them. CDR1 is MNHEY and CDR2 is SMNVEV in the germline V gene (reference sequence). The CDR3 is 17 residues long. The CDR3 loop is CASSLYPSAALNQPQHF. As DNA, the CDR3 is TGTGCCAGCAGTTTATACCCCTCTGCTGCCCTCAATCAGCCCCAGCATTTT.

This clonotype was picked up a small number of times. This rearrangement joins TRBV12-3 or TRBV12-4 to TRBJ1-2, with D uncertain. V was clipped by 6 bases and J by 2 bases, with 19 bases between them. The CDR3 loop spans 16 amino acids. In DNA form, the CDR3 reads TGTGCCAGCAGCGATTCGACGGTCGGACTGAACTATGGCTACACCTTC. Its translation is CASSDSTVGLNYGYTF.

This clonotype has a count of ten or more. The V and J genes are TRBV2 and TRBJ2-5, with D unclear. V was pared by 4 bases and J by 2 bases, with 8 bases between. The CDR3 extends over 13 amino acids. Germline CDR1 is SNHLY and CDR2 is FYNNEI. The DNA of the CDR3 is TGTGCCAGCAGTGTTGACTCGCAAGAGACCCAGTACTTC. As protein: CASSVDSQETQYF.

This chain uses TRBV21-1 with TRBJ2-7; the table assigns TRBD1, which was not confirmed against the DNA. TRBV21-1 has pseudogene status. The CDR3 is 16 amino acids. This CDR3 reads CASSKVQGGLAYEQYF. CDR3 coding DNA: TGTGCCAGCAGCAAAGTACAGGGTGGCCTTGCCTACGAGCAGTACTTC.

V gene TRBV18 combines with J gene TRBJ1-1, with TRBD1 matching 10 bases. Per germline, CDR1 KGHSH and CDR2 LQKENI. J lost 11 bases, V lost 2 bases, and 5 bases had no gene match. The CDR3 is made up of 13 amino acids. CDR3 DNA: TGTGCCAGCTCACCAGGACAGGGGGTGACTGCTTTCTTT. Its protein is CASSPGQGVTAFF.

The V call is TRBV5-1, the J call TRBJ2-3, with D possibly matching TRBD2 (6 bases). CDR3 size: 14 residues. The V gene lost 0 bases and the J gene lost 2 bases, with 7 bases spanning the gap. Germline loops: CDR1 SGHRS, CDR2 YFSETQ. CDR3 sequence reads: CASSLGTITDTQYF. CDR3 in DNA: TGCGCCAGCAGCTTGGGGACTATCACAGATACGCAGTATTTT. Complete variable domain (other parts from reference TRBV5-1 and TRBJ2-3): KAGVTQTPRYLIKTRGQQVTLSCSPISGHRSVSWYQQTPGQGLQFLFEYFSETQRNKGNFPGRFSGRQFSNSRSEMNVSTLELGDSALYLCASSLGTITDTQYFGPGTRLTVL.

The CDR3 sequence: CASSPLNTQYF. In nucleotides, the CDR3 is TGTGCCAGCAGTCCCCTAAATACGCAGTATTTT. This chain uses TRBV6-2 or TRBV6-3 with TRBJ2-3; the D is unclear. This CDR3 has 11 residues. Between the trimmed V and J ends, which lost 5 bases and 7 bases, there was a span of 7 bases. Germline V gene data show CDR1 as MNHEY and CDR2 as SVGEGT.

Only a few counts were recorded for this clonotype. V and J are TRBV4-1 and TRBJ2-5, with TRBD1 matching over 8 bases. Germline V lookup: CDR1 MGHRA, CDR2 YSYEKL. V dropped 5 bases and J dropped 4; count of bases not matched to a gene: 15. The CDR3 sequence is 17 residues long. The CDR3 sequence is CASSEYRGAERGETQYF. In nucleotides, the CDR3 is TGCGCCAGCAGCGAATACAGGGGGGCGGAAAGAGGAGAGACCCAGTACTTC.

This clonotype was detected many times. The chain couples TRBV18 to TRBJ1-1; 8 bases match TRBD1. Trimming took 3 bases from V and 3 from J; bases not matched to a gene: 0. The germline V gene encodes CDR1 KGHSH and CDR2 LQKENI. The CDR3 runs 13 residues. CDR3 sequence reads: CASSPDRDTEAFF. For the CDR3, the DNA is TGTGCCAGCTCACCGGACAGGGACACTGAAGCTTTCTTT.

This chain uses TRBV12-3 or TRBV12-4 with TRBJ2-5, with 7 bases matching TRBD2. V shed 5 bases and J 4 bases; nucleotides not matched to a gene: 16. This CDR3 region has 17 residues. CDR3 region: CASSPSRPRGVPETQYF. The CDR3, as DNA: TGTGCCAGCAGTCCGAGTCGCCCCCGGGGGGTTCCAGAGACCCAGTACTTC.

There are a few counts of this clonotype. The rearrangement joins TRBV24-1 to TRBJ1-2; TRBD1 matches at 8 bases. Looked up from germline, CDR1 is KGHDR and CDR2 is SFDVKD. The CDR3 is 15 residues long. After removal of 3 bases from V and 6 bases from J, the junction contained 8 bases not matched to a gene. CDR3 region: CATSDTPDRANGYTF. The DNA for the CDR3 is TGTGCCACCAGTGATACACCGGACAGGGCGAATGGCTACACCTTC.

This chain uses TRBV5-1 with TRBJ2-7; D not resolved. V lost 0 bases and J 7 bases, leaving 17 bases between the germline ends. Germline CDR1 and CDR2: SGHRS and YFSETQ. This CDR3 has 15 residues. CDR3 in amino acids: CASSLVVNQKREQYF. CDR3 nucleotides: TGCGCCAGCAGCTTGGTTGTGAACCAGAAAAGGGAGCAGTACTTC.

This clonotype was picked up many times. Compared with germline, one end of the junction differs, possibly owing to a read error. The chain employs TRBV29-1 and TRBJ2-3; D gene unclear. Germline V CDR1 and CDR2: SQVTM, ANQGSEA. This CDR3 comprises 11 residues. CDR3 residues: CSVQSTNTQYF. In nucleotides, the CDR3 is TGCAGCGTCCAAAGCACAAATACGCAGTATTTT.

This chain connects TRBV6-5 to TRBJ2-1; D is perhaps TRBD1 (5 bases). Looked up from germline, CDR1 is MNHEY and CDR2 is SVGAGI. V lost 5 bases and J lost 9, with 14 bases in between. This CDR3 has 13 residues. The CDR3 sequence: CASSRGDAGEQFF. CDR3 coding DNA: TGTGCCAGCAGTAGGGGTGACGCAGGTGAGCAGTTCTTC.

This chain connects TRBV18 to TRBJ2-6, with unresolved D. Looked up from germline, CDR1 is KGHSH and CDR2 is LQKENI. This CDR3 has 18 amino acids. Trimming shortened V by 5 bases and J by 0 bases, and 17 bases separated the two germline ends. DNA for the CDR3: TGTGCCAGCTCATCAGACGGAACTATTTTCTCTGGGGCCAACGTCCTGACTTTC. Protein sequence: CASSSDGTIFSGANVLTF.

This sequence joins TRBV20-1 and TRBJ2-4; the D call may be TRBD1 or TRBD2 (5 bases each). The length of the CDR3 is 12 residues. The V gene's germline CDR1 is DFQATT and CDR2 SNEGSKA (reference sequence). With 3 bases removed from V and 7 bases from J, the gap between germline ends came to 10 bases. CDR3 residues: CSASLGENIQYF. CDR3 sequence (DNA): TGCAGTGCTAGTCTGGGGGAGAACATTCAGTACTTC.

This clonotype was seen a few times. The chain has TRBV4-3 and TRBJ2-6; 7 bases are a match to TRBD1. Germline V lookup: CDR1 LGHNA, CDR2 YSLEER. The V segment lost 0 bases and the J segment 5 bases; nucleotides outside the gene matches: 10. This CDR3 is built from 18 residues. In DNA, the CDR3 is TGCGCCAGCAGCCAAGATAGGTCACAGGGGTTATGGGCCAACGTCCTGACTTTC. Protein: CASSQDRSQGLWANVLTF.

This clonotype was recorded at least ten times. The rearrangement uses TRBV28 and TRBJ1-1; no clear D. Trimming shortened V by 7 bases and J by 11 bases, and 20 bases separated the two germline ends. CDR1 MDHEN and CDR2 SYDVKM come from the germline V gene. This CDR3 has 13 residues. Here the CDR3 reads CASISDLLKGAFF. Written as DNA, the CDR3 is TGTGCCAGCATCTCGGACCTCCTCAAGGGCGCTTTCTTT.

This clonotype was detected only a few times. The chain has TRBV7-9 and TRBJ2-2; tentatively, D is TRBD2 (5 bases). This CDR3 spans 14 amino acids. Germline V gene sequence: CDR1 SEHNR, CDR2 FQNEAQ (reference sequence). The V and J ends lost 6 bases and 6 bases respectively, with 14 bases between them. The CDR3 DNA follows: TGTGCCAGCAGAACGGAAGGACTGGCCGGGGAGCTGTTTTTT. Its protein product is CASRTEGLAGELFF. Together with reference TRBV7-9 and TRBJ2-2, the CDR3 gives the full variable domain: DTGVSQNPRHKITKRGQNVTFRCDPISEHNRLYWYRQTLGQGPEFLTYFQNEAQLEKSRLLSDRFSAERPKGSFSTLEIQRTEQGDSAMYLCASRTEGLAGELFFGEGSRLTVL.

This clonotype has just a few counts. J is TRBJ1-6 and V is TRBV5-1, with D unclear. The CDR3 loop spans 13 amino acids. V was shortened by 1 base and J by 7 bases, with 6 bases between the two germline ends. Per the germline V gene, CDR1 is SGHRS and CDR2 is YFSETQ. CDR3 residues: CASSLSINSPLHF. CDR3 nucleotides: TGCGCCAGCAGCTTGAGTATCAATTCACCCCTCCACTTT.